This T cell receptor beta chain was identified in a study of T cells after posttransplantation cyclophosphamide. Study conclusions and caveats: Blood and skin or GI T cell repertoires showed limited TRB overlap.

Treatment was busulfan-fludarabine conditioning, a marrow graft, and cyclophosphamide on days +3 and +4. This clone was seen many times. The target antigen is unknown. The CDR3 is 16 amino acids. Trimming pared 5 bases from V and 2 bases from J, leaving 18 bases between. From germline, CDR1 is SQVTM and CDR2 ANQGSEA. The protocol was immunoSEQ multiplex PCR, while the TCRdb copy is restricted to in-frame clones and leaves out a portion. The sample presents 10,000 to 13,000 clones, none singletons. Here the sequenced sample was PBMCs, taken after allogeneic stem cell transplant with posttransplant cyclophosphamide. The chain links TRBV29-1 to TRBJ2-2, with TRBD2 as a possible D gene (5 bases). This clonotype was obtained from a female patient in her forties or fifties who received an allogeneic stem cell transplant from a related donor, was CMV-positive, and had no GVHD. Part of the T cell pool may stem from the graft donor. The CDR3: CSVPTINNSNTGELFF. DNA of the CDR3: TGCAGCGTTCCGACTATAAACAACTCCAACACCGGGGAGCTGTTTTTT.